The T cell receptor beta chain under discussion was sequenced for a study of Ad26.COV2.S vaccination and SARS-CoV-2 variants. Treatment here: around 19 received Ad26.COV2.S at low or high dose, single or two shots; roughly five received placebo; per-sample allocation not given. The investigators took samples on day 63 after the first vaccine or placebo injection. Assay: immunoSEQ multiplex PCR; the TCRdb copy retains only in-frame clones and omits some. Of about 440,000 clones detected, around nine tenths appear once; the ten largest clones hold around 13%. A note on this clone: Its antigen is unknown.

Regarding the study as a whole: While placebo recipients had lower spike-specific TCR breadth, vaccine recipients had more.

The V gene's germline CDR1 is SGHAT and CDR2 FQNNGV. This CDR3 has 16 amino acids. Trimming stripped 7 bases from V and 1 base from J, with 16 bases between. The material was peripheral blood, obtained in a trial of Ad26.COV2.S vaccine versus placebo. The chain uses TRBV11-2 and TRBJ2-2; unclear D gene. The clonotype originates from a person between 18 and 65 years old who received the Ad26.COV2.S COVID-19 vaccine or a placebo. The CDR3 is CASKRRPTLNTGELFF. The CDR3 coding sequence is TGTGCCAGCAAGCGTCGACCTACCCTGAACACCGGGGAGCTGTTTTTT.